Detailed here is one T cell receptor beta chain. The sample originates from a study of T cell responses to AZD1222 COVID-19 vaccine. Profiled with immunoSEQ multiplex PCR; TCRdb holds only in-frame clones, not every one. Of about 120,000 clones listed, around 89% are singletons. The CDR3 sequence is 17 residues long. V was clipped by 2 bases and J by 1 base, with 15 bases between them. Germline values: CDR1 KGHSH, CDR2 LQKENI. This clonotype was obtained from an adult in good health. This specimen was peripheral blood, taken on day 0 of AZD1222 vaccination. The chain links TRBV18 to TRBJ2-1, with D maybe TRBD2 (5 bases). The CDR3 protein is CASSPTEHPGSYNEQFF. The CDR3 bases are TGTGCCAGCTCACCAACAGAACATCCGGGATCCTACAATGAGCAGTTCTTC.